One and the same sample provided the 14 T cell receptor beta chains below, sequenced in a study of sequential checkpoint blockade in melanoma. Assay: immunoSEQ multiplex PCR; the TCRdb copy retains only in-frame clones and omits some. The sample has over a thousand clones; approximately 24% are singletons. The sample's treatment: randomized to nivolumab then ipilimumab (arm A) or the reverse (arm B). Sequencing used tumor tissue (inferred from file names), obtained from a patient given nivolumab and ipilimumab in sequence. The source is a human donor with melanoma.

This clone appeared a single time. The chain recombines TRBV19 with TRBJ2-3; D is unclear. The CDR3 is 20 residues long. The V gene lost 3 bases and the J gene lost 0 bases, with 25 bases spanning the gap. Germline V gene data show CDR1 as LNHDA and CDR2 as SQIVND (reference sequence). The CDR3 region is CASSIGVARKVGSSTDTQYF. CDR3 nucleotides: TGTGCCAGTAGTATTGGGGTAGCCCGCAAGGTGGGGTCTAGCACAGATACGCAGTATTTT.

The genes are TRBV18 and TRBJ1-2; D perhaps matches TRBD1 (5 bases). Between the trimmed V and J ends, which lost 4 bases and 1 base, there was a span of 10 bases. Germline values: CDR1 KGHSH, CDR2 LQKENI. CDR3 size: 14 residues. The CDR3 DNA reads TGTGCCAGCTCACGGGGGGACGGTAACTATGGCTACACCTTC. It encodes CASSRGDGNYGYTF. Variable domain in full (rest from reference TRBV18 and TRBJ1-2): NAGVMQNPRHLVRRRGQEARLRCSPMKGHSHVYWYRQLPEEGLKFMVYLQKENIIDESGMPKERFSAEFPKEGPSILRIQQVVRGDSAAYFCASSRGDGNYGYTFGSGTRLTVV.

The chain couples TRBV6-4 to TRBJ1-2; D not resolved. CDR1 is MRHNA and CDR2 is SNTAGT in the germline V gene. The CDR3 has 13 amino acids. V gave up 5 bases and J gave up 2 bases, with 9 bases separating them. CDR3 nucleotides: TGTGCCAGCAGTTACTTGGGGAACTATGGCTACACCTTC. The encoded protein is CASSYLGNYGYTF.

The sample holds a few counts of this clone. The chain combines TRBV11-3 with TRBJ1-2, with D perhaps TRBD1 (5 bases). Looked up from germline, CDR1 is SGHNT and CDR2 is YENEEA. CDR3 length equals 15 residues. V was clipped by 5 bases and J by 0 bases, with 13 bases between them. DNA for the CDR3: TGTGCCAGCAGCCAAGTTTCAGGGACTAACTATGGCTACACCTTC. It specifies CASSQVSGTNYGYTF.

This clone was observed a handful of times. The CDR3 protein is CASSYRTGGYGYTF. CDR3 nucleotides: TGTGCCAGCAGTTACCGGACAGGGGGCTATGGCTACACCTTC. The gene calls are TRBV6-8 and TRBJ1-2; 10 bases align to TRBD1. CDR3 length: 14 residues. After removal of 2 bases from V and 4 bases from J, the junction contained 1 base not matched to a gene. Germline V gives CDR1 MNHGY, CDR2 SAAAGT.

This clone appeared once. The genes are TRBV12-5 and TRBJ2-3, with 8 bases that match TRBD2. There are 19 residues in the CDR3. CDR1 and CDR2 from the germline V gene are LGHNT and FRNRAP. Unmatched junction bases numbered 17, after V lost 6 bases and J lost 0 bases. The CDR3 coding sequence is TGTGCTAGTGGGCGCAGTCTAGCGGGTGATGGGTTTAGCACAGATACGCAGTATTTT. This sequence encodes CASGRSLAGDGFSTDTQYF.

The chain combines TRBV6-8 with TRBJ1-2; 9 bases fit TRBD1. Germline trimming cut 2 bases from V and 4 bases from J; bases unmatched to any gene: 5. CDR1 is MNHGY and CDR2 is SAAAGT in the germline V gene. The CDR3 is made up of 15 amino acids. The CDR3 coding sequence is TGTGCCAGCAGTTACGCGGACAGGGGCACCTATGGCTACACCTTC. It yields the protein CASSYADRGTYGYTF.

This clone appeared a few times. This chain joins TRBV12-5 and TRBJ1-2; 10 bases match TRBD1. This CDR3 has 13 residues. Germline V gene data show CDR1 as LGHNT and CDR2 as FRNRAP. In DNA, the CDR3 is TGTGCCAGCACCTTTGAGACAGGGGGCGCCGGCACCTTC. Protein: CASTFETGGAGTF.

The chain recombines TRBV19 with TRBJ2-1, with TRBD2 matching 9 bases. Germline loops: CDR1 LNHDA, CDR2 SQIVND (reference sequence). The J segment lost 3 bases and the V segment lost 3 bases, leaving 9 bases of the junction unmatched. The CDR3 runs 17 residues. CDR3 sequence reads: CASSMASGAFIYNEQFF. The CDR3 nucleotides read TGTGCCAGTAGTATGGCTAGCGGGGCCTTTATCTACAATGAGCAGTTCTTC.

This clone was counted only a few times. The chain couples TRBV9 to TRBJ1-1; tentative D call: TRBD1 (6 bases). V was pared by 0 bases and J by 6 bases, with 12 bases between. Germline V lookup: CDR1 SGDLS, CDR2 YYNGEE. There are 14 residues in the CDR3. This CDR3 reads CASSVGDTRPEAFF. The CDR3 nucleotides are TGTGCCAGCAGCGTAGGGGACACCCGACCTGAAGCTTTCTTT.

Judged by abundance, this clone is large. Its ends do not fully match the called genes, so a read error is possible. The CDR3 DNA follows: TGTGCCAGCAGGGACAGGGCGGCTGGCAACACCATATATTTT. This sequence encodes CASRDRAAGNTIYF. The chain combines TRBV11-3 with TRBJ1-3; 8 nucleotides align to TRBD1. This CDR3 is 14 amino acids long. Germline V gene data show CDR1 as SGHNT and CDR2 as YENEEA.

Here the CDR3 reads CASSTIQGNYGYTF. The DNA of the CDR3 is TGTGCCAGTAGTACAATACAGGGTAACTATGGCTACACCTTC. The chain links TRBV19 to TRBJ1-2; D is possibly TRBD1 (6 bases). Trimming cost V 4 bases and J 1 base, with 10 bases left between them. This CDR3 has 14 residues. Per the germline V gene, CDR1 is LNHDA and CDR2 is SQIVND (reference sequence).

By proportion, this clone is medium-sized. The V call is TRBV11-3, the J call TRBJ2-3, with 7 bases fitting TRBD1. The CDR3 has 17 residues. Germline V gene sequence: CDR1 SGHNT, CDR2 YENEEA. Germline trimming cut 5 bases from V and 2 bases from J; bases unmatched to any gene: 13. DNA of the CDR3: TGTGCCAGCAGCCGATCCGACAGGGCAAGGGACACAGATACGCAGTATTTT. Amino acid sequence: CASSRSDRARDTDTQYF.

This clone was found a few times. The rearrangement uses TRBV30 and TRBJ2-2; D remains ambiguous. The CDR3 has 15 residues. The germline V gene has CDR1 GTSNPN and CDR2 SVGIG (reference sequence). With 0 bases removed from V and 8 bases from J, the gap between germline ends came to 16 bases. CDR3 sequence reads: CAWSVITGLGGELFF. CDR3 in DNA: TGTGCCTGGAGTGTAATAACCGGGCTAGGGGGGGAGCTGTTTTTT.